The 8 T cell receptor beta chains given below trace back to one sample, sequenced in a study of cytomegalovirus exposure and HLA in healthy donors. The PCR ran on 60 Vbeta and 13 Jbeta primers. Generated by immunoSEQ multiplex PCR, the TCRdb table keeps only in-frame clones and is missing some. The sample includes around 130,000 clones, 80% to 85% of them seen just once. Specimen: PBMCs. Source of these receptors: a woman aged 40 to 49 in good health and CMV-seronegative.

This clone was observed a single time. The CDR3, as DNA: TGTGCCAGCTCATATGTGGCTGAGACCCAGTACTTC. Its protein is CASSYVAETQYF. V gene TRBV18 combines with J gene TRBJ2-5; no definite D call. The V gene lost 5 bases and the J gene lost 5 bases, with 9 bases spanning the gap. Germline V gene lookup returns CDR1 KGHSH and CDR2 LQKENI. This CDR3 has 12 residues.

This chain uses TRBV13 with TRBJ1-1; no reliable D call. The V end lost 0 bases, the J end lost 5 bases, and 13 bases lay between the germline ends. Germline CDR1 is PRHDT and CDR2 is FYEKMQ (reference sequence). The CDR3 spans 15 residues. The CDR3 sequence is CASSLGPGRWTEAFF. DNA for the CDR3: TGTGCCAGCAGCTTAGGCCCGGGGAGATGGACTGAAGCTTTCTTT.

V gene TRBV7-2 combines with J gene TRBJ2-3; 10 bases align to TRBD2. The CDR3 covers 16 residues. Germline CDR1 reads SGHTA; CDR2 reads FQGNSA. Trimming took 5 bases from V and 5 from J; bases not matched to a gene: 10. The chain's CDR3 is CASSENLAGVEDTQYF. The CDR3 DNA reads as TGTGCCAGCAGCGAGAACCTAGCGGGAGTCGAAGATACGCAGTATTTT.

The V and J genes are TRBV7-8 and TRBJ2-5, with D possibly being TRBD2 (6 bases). Matching the DNA end better, TRBJ2-7 makes the J call doubtful. Germline CDR1 reads SGHVS; CDR2 reads FQNEAQ. This CDR3 is built from 15 residues. CDR3 loop: CASSRYGDSPYEQYF. CDR3 in DNA: TGTGCCAGCAGCCGTTATGGGGACTCCCCCTACGAGCAGTACTTC.

The chain uses TRBV5-4 and TRBJ2-5; TRBD2 agrees at 7 bases. With 4 bases clipped from V and 2 bases from J, the junction kept 5 bases outside the gene matches. The CDR3 consists of 14 residues. Germline V gene sequence: CDR1 SGHNT, CDR2 YYREEE (reference sequence). DNA of the CDR3: TGTGCCAGCAGCACCGGGACTAAACAAGAGACCCAGTACTTC. This translates into CASSTGTKQETQYF.

The chain employs TRBV7-6 and TRBJ1-3; 7 bases map to TRBD1. Germline V gene data show CDR1 as SGHVS and CDR2 as FNYEAQ. J was trimmed by 0 bases and V by 1 base; bases with no gene match: 6. The CDR3 runs 17 residues. The DNA for the CDR3 is TGTGCCAGCAGCTTAGGACAGGGTCTAAGCTCTGGAAACACCATATATTTT. It yields the protein CASSLGQGLSSGNTIYF.

The chain combines TRBV7-8 with TRBJ1-2, with a weak D call TRBD1 (5 bases). There are 13 residues in the CDR3. Trimming left V 4 bases short and J 9 bases short, with 15 bases between. The germline V gene encodes CDR1 SGHVS and CDR2 FQNEAQ. CDR3 DNA: TGTGCCAGCAGCTCACGTAACCAGGGTAGCTACACCTTC. Encoded protein: CASSSRNQGSYTF.

The chain recombines TRBV6-1 with TRBJ2-7; D is perhaps TRBD1 (6 bases). This CDR3 spans 14 amino acids. V was cut by 8 bases and J by 6 bases, with 20 bases left in between. Germline V gene lookup returns CDR1 MNHNS and CDR2 SASEGT. The CDR3 nucleotides are TGTGCCAGCTCCCACCGACACACAGGGATCGAGCAGTACTTC. Its protein product is CASSHRHTGIEQYF.